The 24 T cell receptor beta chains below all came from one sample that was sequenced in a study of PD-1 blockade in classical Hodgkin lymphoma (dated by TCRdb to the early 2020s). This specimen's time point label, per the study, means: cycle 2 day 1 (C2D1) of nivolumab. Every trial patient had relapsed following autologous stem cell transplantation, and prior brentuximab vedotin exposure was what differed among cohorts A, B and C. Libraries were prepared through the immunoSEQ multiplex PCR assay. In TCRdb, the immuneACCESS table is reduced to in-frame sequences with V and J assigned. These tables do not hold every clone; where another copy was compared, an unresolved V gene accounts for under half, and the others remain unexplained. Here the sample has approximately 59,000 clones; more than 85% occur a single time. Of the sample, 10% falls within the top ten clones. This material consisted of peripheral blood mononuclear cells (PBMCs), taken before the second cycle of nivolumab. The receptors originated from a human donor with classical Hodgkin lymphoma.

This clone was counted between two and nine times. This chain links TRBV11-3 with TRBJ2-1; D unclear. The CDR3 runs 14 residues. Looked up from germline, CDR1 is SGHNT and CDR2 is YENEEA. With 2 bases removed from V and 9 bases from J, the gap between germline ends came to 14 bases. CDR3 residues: CASSLSPTSGEQFF. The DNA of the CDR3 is TGTGCCAGCAGCTTAAGTCCGACCTCGGGTGAGCAGTTCTTC.

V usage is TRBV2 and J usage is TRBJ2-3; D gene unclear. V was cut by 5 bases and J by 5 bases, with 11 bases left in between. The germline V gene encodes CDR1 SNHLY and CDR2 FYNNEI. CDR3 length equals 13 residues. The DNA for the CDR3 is TGTGCCAGCAGTAAAGAGCTAGGAGATACGCAGTATTTT. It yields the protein CASSKELGDTQYF.

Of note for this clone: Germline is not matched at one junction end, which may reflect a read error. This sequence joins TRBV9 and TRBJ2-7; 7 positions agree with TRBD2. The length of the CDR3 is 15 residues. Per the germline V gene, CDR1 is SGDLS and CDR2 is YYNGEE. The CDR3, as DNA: TGTGCCAGCAGCGTAGAGCGGGACTTGAGGTACGGGCAGTACTTC. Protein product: CASSVERDLRYGQYF.

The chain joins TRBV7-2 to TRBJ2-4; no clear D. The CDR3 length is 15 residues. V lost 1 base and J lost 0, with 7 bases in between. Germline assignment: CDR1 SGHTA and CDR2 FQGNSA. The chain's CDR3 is CASSLGTVAKNIQYF. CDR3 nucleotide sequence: TGTGCCAGCAGCTTAGGGACCGTAGCCAAAAACATTCAGTACTTC.

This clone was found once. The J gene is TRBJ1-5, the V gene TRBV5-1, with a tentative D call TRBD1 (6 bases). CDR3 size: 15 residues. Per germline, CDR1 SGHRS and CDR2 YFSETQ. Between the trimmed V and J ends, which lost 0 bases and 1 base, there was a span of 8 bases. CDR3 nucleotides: TGCGCCAGCAGCTTGGTGGGGGCGAGCAATCAGCCCCAGCATTTT. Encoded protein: CASSLVGASNQPQHF.

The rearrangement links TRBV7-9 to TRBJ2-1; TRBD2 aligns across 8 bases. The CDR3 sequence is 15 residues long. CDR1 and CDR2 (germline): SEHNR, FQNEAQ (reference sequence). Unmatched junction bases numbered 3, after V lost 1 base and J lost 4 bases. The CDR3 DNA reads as TGTGCCAGCAGCTTAGTGGCTAGCGGGTACAATGAGCAGTTCTTC. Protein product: CASSLVASGYNEQFF.

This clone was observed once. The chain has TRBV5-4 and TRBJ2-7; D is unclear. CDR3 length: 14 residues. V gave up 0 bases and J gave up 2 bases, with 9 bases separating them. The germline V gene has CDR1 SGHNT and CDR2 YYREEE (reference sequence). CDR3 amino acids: CASSLAPEAYEQYF. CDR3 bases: TGTGCCAGCAGCTTGGCCCCAGAAGCCTACGAGCAGTACTTC.

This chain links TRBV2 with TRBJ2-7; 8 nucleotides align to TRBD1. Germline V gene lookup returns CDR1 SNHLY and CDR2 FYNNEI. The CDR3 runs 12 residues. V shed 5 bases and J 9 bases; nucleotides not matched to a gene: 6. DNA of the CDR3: TGTGCCAGCAGTACAGGACAGGGCCGGCAGTACTTC. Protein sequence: CASSTGQGRQYF.

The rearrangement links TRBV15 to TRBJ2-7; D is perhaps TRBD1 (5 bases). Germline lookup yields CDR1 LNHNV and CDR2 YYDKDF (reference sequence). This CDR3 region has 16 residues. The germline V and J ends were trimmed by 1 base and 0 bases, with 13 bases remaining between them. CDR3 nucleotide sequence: TGTGCCACCAGCAGAGGTCGTCAGGGCCACTCCTACGAGCAGTACTTC. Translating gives CATSRGRQGHSYEQYF. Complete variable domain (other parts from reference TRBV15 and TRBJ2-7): DAMVIQNPRYQVTQFGKPVTLSCSQTLNHNVMYWYQQKSSQAPKLLFHYYDKDFNNEADTPDNFQSRRPNTSFCFLDIRSPGLGDTAMYLCATSRGRQGHSYEQYFGPGTRLTVT.

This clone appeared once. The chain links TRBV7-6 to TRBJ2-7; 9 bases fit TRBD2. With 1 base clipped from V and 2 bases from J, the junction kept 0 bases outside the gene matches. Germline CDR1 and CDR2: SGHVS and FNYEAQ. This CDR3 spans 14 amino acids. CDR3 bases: TGTGCCAGCAGCTTAGGCGGGGGGGCCTACGAGCAGTACTTC. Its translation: CASSLGGGAYEQYF.

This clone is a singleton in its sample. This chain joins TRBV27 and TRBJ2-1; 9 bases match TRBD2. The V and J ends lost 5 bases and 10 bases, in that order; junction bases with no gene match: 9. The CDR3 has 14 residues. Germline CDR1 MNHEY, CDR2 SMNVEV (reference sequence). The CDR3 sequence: CASSPLAGSGEQFF. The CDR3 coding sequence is TGTGCCAGCAGTCCTCTAGCGGGGAGTGGGGAGCAGTTCTTC.

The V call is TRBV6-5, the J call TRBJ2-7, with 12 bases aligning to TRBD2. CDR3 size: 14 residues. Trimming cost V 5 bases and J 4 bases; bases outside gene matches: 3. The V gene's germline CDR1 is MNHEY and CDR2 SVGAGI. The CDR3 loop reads CASSRLAGEYEQYF. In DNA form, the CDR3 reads TGTGCCAGCAGTCGACTAGCGGGAGAGTACGAGCAGTACTTC.

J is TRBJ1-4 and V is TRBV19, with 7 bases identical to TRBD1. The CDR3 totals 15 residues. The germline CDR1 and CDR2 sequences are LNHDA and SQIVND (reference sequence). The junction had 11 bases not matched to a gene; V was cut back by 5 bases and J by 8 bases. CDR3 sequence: CASSQWDSYQEKLFF. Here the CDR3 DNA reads TGTGCCAGTAGTCAGTGGGACAGTTATCAAGAAAAACTGTTTTTT.

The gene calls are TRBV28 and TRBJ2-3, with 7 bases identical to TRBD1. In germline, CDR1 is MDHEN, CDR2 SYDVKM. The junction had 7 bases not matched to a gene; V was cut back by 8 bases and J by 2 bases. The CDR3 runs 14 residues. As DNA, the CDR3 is TGTGCCAGCCGCGAGACAGGGAACACAGATACGCAGTATTTT. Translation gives CASRETGNTDTQYF.

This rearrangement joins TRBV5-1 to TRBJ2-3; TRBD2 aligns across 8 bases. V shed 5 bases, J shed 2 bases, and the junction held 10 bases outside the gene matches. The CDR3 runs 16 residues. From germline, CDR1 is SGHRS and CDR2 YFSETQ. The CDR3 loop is CASRPGTSGYTDTQYF. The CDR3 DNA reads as TGCGCCAGCAGACCCGGGACTAGTGGTTACACAGATACGCAGTATTTT.

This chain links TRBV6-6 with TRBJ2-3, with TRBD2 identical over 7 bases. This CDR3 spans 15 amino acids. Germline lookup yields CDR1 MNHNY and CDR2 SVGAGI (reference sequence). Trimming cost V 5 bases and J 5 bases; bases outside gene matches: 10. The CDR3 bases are TGTGCCAGCAGTCCGAGGCTAGCGGTTCGAGATACGCAGTATTTT. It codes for CASSPRLAVRDTQYF.

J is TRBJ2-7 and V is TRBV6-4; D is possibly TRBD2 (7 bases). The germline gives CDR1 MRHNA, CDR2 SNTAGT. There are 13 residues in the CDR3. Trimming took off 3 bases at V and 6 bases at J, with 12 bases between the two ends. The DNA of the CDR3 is TGTGCCAGCAGTGAAGCCGGGGGGCTCGAGCAGTACTTC. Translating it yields CASSEAGGLEQYF.

The CDR3 sequence: CAISESGQAPNTGELFF. CDR3 coding DNA: TGTGCCATCAGTGAGTCGGGACAGGCCCCGAACACCGGGGAGCTGTTTTTT. This rearrangement joins TRBV10-3 to TRBJ2-2, with TRBD1 identical over 8 bases. The CDR3 runs 17 residues. From germline, CDR1 is ENHRY and CDR2 SYGVKD. V lost 0 bases to trimming and J lost 0 bases; unmatched junction nucleotides: 3.

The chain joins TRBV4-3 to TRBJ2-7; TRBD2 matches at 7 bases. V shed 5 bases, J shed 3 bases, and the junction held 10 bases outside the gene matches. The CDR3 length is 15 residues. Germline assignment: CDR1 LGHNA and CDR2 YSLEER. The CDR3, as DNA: TGCGCCAGCAGCGCGAGCTCCTCGGGAGGCTACGAGCAGTACTTC. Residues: CASSASSSGGYEQYF.

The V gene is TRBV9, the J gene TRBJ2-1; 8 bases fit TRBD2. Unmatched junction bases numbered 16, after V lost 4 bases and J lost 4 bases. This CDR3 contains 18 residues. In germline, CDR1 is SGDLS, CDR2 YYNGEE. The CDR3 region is CASSPSRRELAVYNEQFF. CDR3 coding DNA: TGTGCCAGCAGCCCCAGTAGGAGGGAACTAGCGGTGTACAATGAGCAGTTCTTC.

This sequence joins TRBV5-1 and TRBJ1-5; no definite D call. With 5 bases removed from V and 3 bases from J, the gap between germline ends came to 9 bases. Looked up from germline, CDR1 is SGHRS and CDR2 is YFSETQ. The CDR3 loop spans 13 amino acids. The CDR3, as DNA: TGCGCCAGCAGGCCCGGGGACAATCAGCCCCAGCATTTT. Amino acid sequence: CASRPGDNQPQHF.

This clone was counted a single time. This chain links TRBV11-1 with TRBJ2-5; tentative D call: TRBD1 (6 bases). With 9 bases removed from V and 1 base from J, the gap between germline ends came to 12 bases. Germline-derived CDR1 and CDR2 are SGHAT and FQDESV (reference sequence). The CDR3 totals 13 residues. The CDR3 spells CASGDTLQETQYF. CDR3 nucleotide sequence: TGTGCCAGTGGGGACACCCTCCAAGAGACCCAGTACTTC.

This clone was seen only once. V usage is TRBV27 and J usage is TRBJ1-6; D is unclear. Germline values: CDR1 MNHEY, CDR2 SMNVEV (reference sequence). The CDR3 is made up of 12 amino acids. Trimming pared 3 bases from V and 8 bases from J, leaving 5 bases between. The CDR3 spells CASSFFDSPLHF. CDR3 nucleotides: TGTGCCAGCAGTTTTTTTGATTCACCCCTCCACTTT.

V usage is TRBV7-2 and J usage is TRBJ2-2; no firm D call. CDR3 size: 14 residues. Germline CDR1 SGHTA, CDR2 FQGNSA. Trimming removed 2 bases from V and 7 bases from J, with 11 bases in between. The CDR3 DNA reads TGTGCCAGCAGCTTATCCCCGCTTGGCGGGGAGCTGTTTTTT. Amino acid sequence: CASSLSPLGGELFF.